This entry lists 7 T cell receptor beta chains sequenced from one sample in a study of T cells after yellow fever vaccination. Each CDR3 protein gets one entry after TCRdb re-called the 5' RACE reads with MiXCR. The data contain some 220,000 distinct CDR3 sequences, more than 3% of them singletons. The sample in question was CD4+ T cells sorted from PBMCs, obtained 10 days after the yellow fever booster vaccination. These receptors all stem from a man in his late teens or twenties who received the YFV17D yellow fever vaccine.

This clonotype was seen ten or more times. V gene TRBV30 combines with J gene TRBJ2-2; a weak D match, TRBD2 (5 bases). The V gene lost 5 bases and the J gene lost 4 bases, with 8 bases spanning the gap. The CDR3 runs 12 residues. Per germline, CDR1 GTSNPN and CDR2 SVGIG (reference sequence). CDR3 residues: CAWGGSTGELFF. In nucleotides, the CDR3 is TGTGCCTGGGGTGGGAGCACCGGGGAGCTGTTTTTT.

V is TRBV5-1 and J is TRBJ1-1; the D is unclear. This CDR3 spans 17 amino acids. V was shortened by 1 base and J by 0 bases, with 16 bases between the two germline ends. CDR1 and CDR2 from the germline V gene are SGHRS and YFSETQ. The CDR3 region is CASSLFRAAQMNTEAFF. The CDR3 DNA follows: TGCGCCAGCAGCTTGTTTAGGGCAGCCCAAATGAACACTGAAGCTTTCTTT.

This clonotype occurred a few times. The rearrangement joins TRBV5-6 to TRBJ2-7; 11 nucleotides agree with TRBD1. This CDR3 contains 14 residues. Trimming cost V 5 bases and J 5 bases; bases outside gene matches: 6. CDR1 and CDR2 (germline): SGHDT, YYEEEE. The CDR3 nucleotides are TGTGCCAGCAGAGGGACAGGGGGGGGTCACGAGCAGTACTTC. This codes for CASRGTGGGHEQYF.

The table lists this clonotype with many counts. The chain recombines TRBV20-1 with TRBJ1-2; D not certain. The CDR3 is 14 residues long. V was pared by 6 bases and J by 3 bases, with 17 bases between. Looked up from germline, CDR1 is DFQATT and CDR2 is SNEGSKA (reference sequence). The CDR3 protein is CSADLPTSDYGYTF. Here the CDR3 DNA reads TGCAGTGCAGATCTTCCAACGAGTGACTATGGCTACACCTTC.

In its sample, this clonotype was seen many times. This chain joins TRBV12-3 or TRBV12-4 and TRBJ2-6; D tentatively fits TRBD1 or TRBD2 (5 bases each). The CDR3 has 12 amino acids. Trimming pared 5 bases from V and 11 bases from J, leaving 10 bases between. This chain's CDR3 is CASSAGTYVLTF. The CDR3 coding sequence is TGTGCCAGCAGTGCCGGGACCTACGTCCTGACTTTC.

This clonotype was seen many times. V and J are TRBV6-5 and TRBJ1-3, with TRBD1 identical over 7 bases. V trimming: 10 bases; J trimming: 5 bases; junction bases outside the gene matches: 8. CDR1 and CDR2 (germline): MNHEY, SVGAGI. CDR3 length: 13 amino acids. As DNA, the CDR3 is TGTGCCACCTCGGGACAGAATCGAAACACCATATATTTT. Translation: CATSGQNRNTIYF.

The rearrangement links TRBV20-1 to TRBJ2-5; 11 positions match TRBD1. This CDR3 comprises 15 residues. J lost 5 bases, V lost 0 bases, and 5 bases had no gene match. Per the germline V gene, CDR1 is DFQATT and CDR2 is SNEGSKA (reference sequence). CDR3 protein: CSAREGQGALETQYF. The CDR3 nucleotides are TGCAGTGCTAGAGAAGGACAGGGGGCTTTGGAGACCCAGTACTTC.